The 6 T cell receptor beta chains presented below share a single source sample, sequenced in a study of Ad26.COV2.S vaccination and SARS-CoV-2 variants. Treatment here: 15 to 20 received Ad26.COV2.S at low or high dose, single or two shots; several received placebo; per-sample allocation not given. Collection of samples fell on day 63 after the first vaccine or placebo injection. Data came from immunoSEQ multiplex PCR; TCRdb stores just in-frame clones and leaves some out. Of approximately 500,000 clones listed, around 88% are singletons. This specimen was peripheral blood, taken in a trial of Ad26.COV2.S vaccine versus placebo. The receptors shown here come from a person aged 18 to 59 who received the Ad26.COV2.S COVID-19 vaccine or a placebo.

The genes are TRBV5-1 and TRBJ1-1; D is uncertain. Germline values: CDR1 SGHRS, CDR2 YFSETQ. The CDR3 contains 14 residues. Deletions cut 3 bases from V and 1 base from J, with 10 bases between. CDR3 DNA sequence: TGCGCCAGCAGCTACGGATCCAGGAACACTGAAGCTTTCTTT. This sequence encodes CASSYGSRNTEAFF.

The chain combines TRBV15 with TRBJ2-3; a weak D match, TRBD2 (6 bases). The CDR3 covers 16 residues. V was cut by 6 bases and J by 3 bases, with 19 bases left in between. CDR1 LNHNV and CDR2 YYDKDF come from the germline V gene (reference sequence). The CDR3 here is CATSRGRRAGTDTQYF. The CDR3, as DNA: TGTGCCACCAGTAGGGGAAGGAGGGCGGGAACAGATACGCAGTATTTT.

This clone has only one observation. The rearrangement links TRBV18 to TRBJ1-1; a possible D gene is TRBD1 (5 bases). The CDR3 consists of 15 residues. Germline values: CDR1 KGHSH, CDR2 LQKENI. V lost 1 base and J 3 bases, leaving 12 bases between the germline ends. As DNA, the CDR3 is TGTGCCAGCTCACCACAGGGCGGGGGATACACTGAAGCTTTCTTT. Protein product: CASSPQGGGYTEAFF.

V and J are TRBV27 and TRBJ2-3; tentatively, D is TRBD2 (6 bases). Germline-derived CDR1 and CDR2 are MNHEY and SMNVEV (reference sequence). V was shortened by 3 bases and J by 2 bases, with 9 bases between the two germline ends. This CDR3 region has 14 residues. The DNA of the CDR3 is TGTGCCAGCAGTTTTCGGGAGCCCACAGATACGCAGTATTTT. Translation gives CASSFREPTDTQYF.

This clone occurred a few times. This chain uses TRBV9 with TRBJ2-1; D is perhaps TRBD1 or TRBD2 (7 bases each). With 4 bases removed from V and 8 bases from J, the gap between germline ends came to 16 bases. This CDR3 contains 14 residues. Germline-derived CDR1 and CDR2 are SGDLS and YYNGEE. The CDR3 sequence is CASSFQQGRDEQFF. In DNA, the CDR3 is TGTGCCAGCAGCTTTCAACAGGGGAGGGATGAGCAGTTCTTC.

At least ten counts were recorded for this clone. The rearrangement uses TRBV30 and TRBJ1-1, with D unclear. The CDR3 extends over 16 amino acids. Deletions cut 0 bases from V and 2 bases from J, with 16 bases between. CDR1 is GTSNPN, CDR2 SVGIG, per germline (reference sequence). CDR3 sequence: CAWSVIGRITNTEAFF. CDR3 bases: TGTGCCTGGAGTGTAATAGGCAGAATCACCAACACTGAAGCTTTCTTT.